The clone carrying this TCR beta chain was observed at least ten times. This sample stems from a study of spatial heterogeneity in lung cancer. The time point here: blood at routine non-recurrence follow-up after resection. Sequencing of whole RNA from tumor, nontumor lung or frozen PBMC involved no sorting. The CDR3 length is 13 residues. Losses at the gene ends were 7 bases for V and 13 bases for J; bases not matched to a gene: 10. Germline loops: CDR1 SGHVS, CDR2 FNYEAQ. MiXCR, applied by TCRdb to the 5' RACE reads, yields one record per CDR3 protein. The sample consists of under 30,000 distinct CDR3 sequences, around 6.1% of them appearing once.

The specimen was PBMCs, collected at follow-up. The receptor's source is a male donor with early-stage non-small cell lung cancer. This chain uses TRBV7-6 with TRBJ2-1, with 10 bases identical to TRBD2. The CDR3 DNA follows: TGTGCCAGCACCGCTAGCGGGAGAACGGAACAGTTCTTC. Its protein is CASTASGRTEQFF.